The 21 T cell receptor beta chains given below trace back to one sample, sequenced in a study of blood T cell repertoires in COVID-19. Using immunoSEQ multiplex PCR, the repertoire was profiled, and TCRdb retains in-frame clones only, with some absent. The data show 30,000 to 40,000 clones, approximately 80% seen once. Sequencing was performed on peripheral blood. The receptors originated from an older man with acute or convalescent COVID-19.

This chain links TRBV4-3 with TRBJ2-7; the D gene is possibly TRBD1 (6 bases). Germline lookup yields CDR1 LGHNA and CDR2 YSLEER. V was shortened by 0 bases and J by 6 bases, with 12 bases between the two germline ends. The CDR3 has 14 amino acids. The CDR3 bases are TGCGCCAGCAGCCAAGACGTTCAAGGGGGCGAGCAGTACTTC. This gives the protein CASSQDVQGGEQYF.

This rearrangement joins TRBV18 to TRBJ2-3, with D maybe TRBD1 (7 bases). Germline CDR1 and CDR2: KGHSH and LQKENI. Trimming removed 4 bases at V and 4 bases at J, with 15 bases between. CDR3 length: 15 amino acids. Here the CDR3 DNA reads TGTGCCAGCTCACGCCCCTCAGGGGGGCCAGATACGCAGTATTTT. Its translation is CASSRPSGGPDTQYF.

V and J are TRBV30 and TRBJ2-7, with D uncertain. With 2 bases removed from V and 4 bases from J, the gap between germline ends came to 9 bases. Looked up from germline, CDR1 is GTSNPN and CDR2 is SVGIG (reference sequence). This CDR3 is 12 amino acids long. DNA of the CDR3: TGTGCCTGGAGTCACTACACGTACGAGCAGTACTTC. It specifies CAWSHYTYEQYF.

The chain recombines TRBV5-1 with TRBJ1-2, with 9 bases that match TRBD1. CDR3 length: 15 amino acids. The germline V gene has CDR1 SGHRS and CDR2 YFSETQ. V shed 4 bases and J 7 bases; nucleotides not matched to a gene: 11. The CDR3 bases are TGCGCCAGCAGCGCCTCCGGGACAGGGCAAGTTGGCTACACCTTC. This encodes CASSASGTGQVGYTF.

The V gene is TRBV30, the J gene TRBJ2-7; 8 positions match TRBD1. V dropped 4 bases and J dropped 3; count of bases not matched to a gene: 5. CDR1 and CDR2 (germline): GTSNPN, SVGIG (reference sequence). The length of the CDR3 is 13 residues. This CDR3 reads CAWNPGQGYEQYF. CDR3 DNA sequence: TGTGCCTGGAACCCTGGACAGGGCTACGAGCAGTACTTC.

This clone was seen only once. This chain joins TRBV5-4 and TRBJ2-1; D uncertain. The CDR3 has 11 amino acids. Trimming stripped 5 bases from V and 10 bases from J, with 10 bases between. Germline CDR1 and CDR2: SGHNT and YYREEE (reference sequence). CDR3 region: CASSRLAEQFF. The DNA for the CDR3 is TGTGCCAGCAGTCGCTTGGCAGAGCAGTTCTTC.

This chain uses TRBV3-1 (or the pseudogene TRBV3-2) with TRBJ1-5; D gene uncertain. Germline assignment: CDR1 LGHDT and CDR2 YNNKEL (reference sequence). The CDR3 sequence is 13 residues long. V lost 2 bases and J lost 7, with 9 bases in between. The CDR3 region is CASSQNPGQPQHF. The CDR3 DNA is TGTGCCAGCAGCCAAAACCCGGGGCAGCCCCAGCATTTT.

The V and J genes are TRBV3-1 (or the pseudogene TRBV3-2) and TRBJ2-1; 10 nucleotides align to TRBD1. Germline V gene data show CDR1 as LGHDT and CDR2 as YNNKEL (reference sequence). This CDR3 region has 18 residues. V lost 4 bases to trimming and J lost 6 bases; unmatched junction nucleotides: 15. CDR3: CASSPRNRRQGARNEQFF. CDR3 sequence (DNA): TGTGCCAGCAGCCCCCGTAATCGCCGACAGGGGGCGCGCAATGAGCAGTTCTTC.

This chain links TRBV7-6 with TRBJ2-4, with 11 bases lining up with TRBD1. The V gene's germline CDR1 is SGHVS and CDR2 FNYEAQ. The CDR3 loop spans 15 amino acids. V was pared by 5 bases and J by 4 bases, with 4 bases of the junction left unmatched. As DNA, the CDR3 is TGTGCCAGCAGCCCGAGGGACAGGGGGAAAAACATTCAGTACTTC. It yields the protein CASSPRDRGKNIQYF.

This clone was seen only a few times. This chain links TRBV7-2 with TRBJ1-1, with no clear D. The germline V gene encodes CDR1 SGHTA and CDR2 FQGNSA. V dropped 5 bases and J dropped 1 base, with 14 bases sitting between them. The CDR3 loop spans 15 amino acids. The CDR3 protein is CASSGGPLENTEAFF. The CDR3 DNA reads TGTGCCAGCAGCGGCGGGCCCCTCGAGAACACTGAAGCTTTCTTT.

This clone showed up just once. The CDR3 DNA sequence: TGCGCCAGCAGCTTGGGTATCGGGAGGGGCGCAGATACGCAGTATTTT. Protein product: CASSLGIGRGADTQYF. The V call is TRBV5-1, the J call TRBJ2-3; the match to TRBD2 covers 8 bases. The V and J ends lost 0 bases and 4 bases, in that order; junction bases with no gene match: 7. Germline V gives CDR1 SGHRS, CDR2 YFSETQ. The CDR3 sequence is 16 residues long.

The rearrangement joins TRBV7-2 to TRBJ2-5; 13 bases line up with TRBD2. V trimming: 5 bases; J trimming: 5 bases; junction bases outside the gene matches: 11. The CDR3 is 17 amino acids. Per the germline V gene, CDR1 is SGHTA and CDR2 is FQGNSA. CDR3 loop: CASSHQGLAGIRETQYF. The DNA for the CDR3 is TGTGCCAGCAGCCACCAGGGACTAGCGGGAATTAGGGAGACCCAGTACTTC.

This clone has more than one count but fewer than ten. The gene calls are TRBV7-3 and TRBJ2-3; 7 bases are shared with TRBD2. J lost 0 bases, V lost 5 bases, and 11 bases had no gene match. The CDR3 has 17 amino acids. Germline V gene lookup returns CDR1 SGHTA and CDR2 FQGTGA. CDR3: CASSPFGGRDSTDTQYF. CDR3 nucleotide sequence: TGTGCCAGCAGCCCCTTCGGGGGGAGGGACAGCACAGATACGCAGTATTTT.

This rearrangement joins TRBV19 to TRBJ2-3; the match to TRBD2 covers 8 bases. This CDR3 has 16 amino acids. V was pared by 5 bases and J by 6 bases, with 13 bases of the junction left unmatched. The germline CDR1 and CDR2 sequences are LNHDA and SQIVND (reference sequence). CDR3 nucleotides: TGTGCCAGTAGTTCGCCTCACGGGGGGGCCCCGGATACGCAGTATTTT. Residues: CASSSPHGGAPDTQYF.

The V call is TRBV2, the J call TRBJ1-5, with no clear D. Germline V gives CDR1 SNHLY, CDR2 FYNNEI. Trimming cost V 6 bases and J 6 bases, with 9 bases left between them. This CDR3 contains 12 residues. The CDR3 DNA sequence: TGTGCCAGCAGCCCGGAGGGTCAGCCCCAGCATTTT. Translated, it gives CASSPEGQPQHF.

This chain uses TRBV9 with TRBJ2-7; perhaps TRBD1 as D (5 bases). V lost 4 bases to trimming and J lost 4 bases, with 21 bases between them. Germline V CDR1 and CDR2: SGDLS, YYNGEE. The CDR3 runs to 16 residues. The CDR3 DNA is TGTGCCAGCAGCCCCTCCCCCCAGGGTACTCTTTACGAGCAGTACTTC. This encodes CASSPSPQGTLYEQYF. Variable domain in full (rest from reference TRBV9 and TRBJ2-7): DSGVTQTPKHLITATGQRVTLRCSPRSGDLSVYWYQQSLDQGLQFLIQYYNGEERAKGNILERFSAQQFPDLHSELNLSSLELGDSALYFCASSPSPQGTLYEQYFGPGTRLTVT.

The chain carries TRBV30 and TRBJ1-4; D ambiguous. The germline V gene has CDR1 GTSNPN and CDR2 SVGIG (reference sequence). The CDR3 length is 13 residues. V lost 3 bases and J lost 6, with 11 bases in between. This CDR3 is CAWSGASDEKLFF. Written as DNA, the CDR3 is TGTGCCTGGAGCGGAGCAAGTGATGAAAAACTGTTTTTT. The whole variable domain, remainder taken from reference TRBV30 and TRBJ1-4, is SQTIHQWPATLVQPVGSPLSLECTVEGTSNPNLYWYRQAAGRGLQLLFYSVGIGQISSEVPQNLSASRPQDRQFILSSKKLLLSDSGFYLCAWSGASDEKLFFGSGTQLSVL.

CDR3 DNA: TGCAGTGCTAGTCAGGCAGTGGGTTCTAATCAGCCCCAGCATTTT. As protein: CSASQAVGSNQPQHF. The chain employs TRBV20-1 and TRBJ1-5; D not certain. Trimming pared 3 bases from V and 4 bases from J, leaving 16 bases between. Per germline, CDR1 DFQATT and CDR2 SNEGSKA (reference sequence). The CDR3 covers 15 residues.

The J gene is TRBJ2-7, the V gene TRBV4-1; 10 bases line up with TRBD1. The germline V gene encodes CDR1 MGHRA and CDR2 YSYEKL. The CDR3 is 16 amino acids. V lost 0 bases, J lost 3 bases, and 5 bases stayed unmatched. The CDR3 protein is CASSQEPGQGLYEQYF. The CDR3 nucleotides read TGCGCCAGCAGCCAAGAGCCGGGACAGGGGCTCTACGAGCAGTACTTC.

The V call is TRBV7-2, the J call TRBJ1-2; D is unclear. With 1 base removed from V and 4 bases from J, the gap between germline ends came to 10 bases. The CDR3 has 14 residues. The V gene's germline CDR1 is SGHTA and CDR2 FQGNSA. The CDR3 DNA is TGTGCCAGCAGCTTAGGGGTAGCCCTCTATGGCTACACCTTC. Encoded protein: CASSLGVALYGYTF.

This clone was detected once. The rearrangement joins TRBV7-2 to TRBJ1-6; D unresolved. Trimming pared 5 bases from V and 6 bases from J, leaving 8 bases between. Germline V CDR1 and CDR2: SGHTA, FQGNSA. The CDR3 has 13 residues. CDR3 sequence (DNA): TGTGCCAGCAGCCCGGAGCTTAATTCACCCCTCCACTTT. Translating gives CASSPELNSPLHF.